What follows describes a single T cell receptor (beta chain). This specimen comes from a study of regulatory T cells in long-lasting Graves disease. J lost 5 bases, V lost 9 bases, and 4 bases had no gene match. The CDR3 sequence is 12 residues long. The germline gives CDR1 LNHDA, CDR2 SQIVND (reference sequence). CDR3 regions were amplified by Arm-PCR using iRepertoire HTBI primers to build TCR beta libraries. TCRdb re-called the multiplex PCR reads with MiXCR, one entry per CDR3 protein. The sample yields some 340,000 distinct CDR3 sequences, approximately 10% seen once. This sample's time point: newly diagnosed GD, antithyroid drugs for less than 3 months. Isolated PBMC RNA provided the starting material for the TCR library. A further study also used this sample, focusing on T cells in Graves' hyperthyroidism and ophthalmopathy. This second study says: Diagnoses used clinical symptoms, serum thyroxine and TRAb, thyroid ultrasound and orbital computed tomography. RT-PCR in the first round (using the HTBI primer set) targeted the TCR CDR3.

The specimen comprised peripheral blood mononuclear cells (PBMCs), sampled at new diagnosis, from a patient treated with antithyroid drugs. This sequence joins TRBV19 and TRBJ1-5; 7 bases are shared with TRBD1. The origin of this receptor is a young woman with Graves disease. The CDR3 sequence: CASRDSHQPQHF. The CDR3 DNA follows: TGTGCCAGCCGGGACAGTCATCAGCCCCAGCATTTT.